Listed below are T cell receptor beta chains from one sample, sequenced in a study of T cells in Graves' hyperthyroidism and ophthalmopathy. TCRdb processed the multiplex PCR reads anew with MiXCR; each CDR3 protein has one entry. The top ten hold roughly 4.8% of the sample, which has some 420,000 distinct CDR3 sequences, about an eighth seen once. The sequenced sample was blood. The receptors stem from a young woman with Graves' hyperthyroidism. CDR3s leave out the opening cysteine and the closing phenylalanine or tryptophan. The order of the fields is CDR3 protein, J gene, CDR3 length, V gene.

ASTKLNEQF	TRBJ2-1	9	TRBV2
ASSRGQDPYEQY	TRBJ2-7	12	TRBV3-1
ASSLEESFTYEQY	TRBJ2-7	13	TRBV7-8
ASSRHTQNTEAF	TRBJ1-1	12	TRBV28
SATYRRASYEQY	TRBJ2-7	12	TRBV20-1
ASKEGGYT	TRBJ1-2	8	TRBV6-1
ASSGTGLGNEQF	TRBJ2-1	12	TRBV6-2/TRBV6-3
ASSMWQPETQYSYEQY	TRBJ2-7	16	TRBV19
ASSVAGGHNEQF	TRBJ2-1	12	TRBV12-3/TRBV12-4
ASKSGISSENTEAF	TRBJ1-1	14	TRBV19
ASSQAGGGAGELF	TRBJ2-2	13	TRBV3-1
ASSQGGQNEKLF	TRBJ1-4	12	TRBV4-3
ASSDLAGQGTISNQPQH	TRBJ1-5	17	TRBV6-1
ASSSRYNQPQH	TRBJ1-5	11	TRBV6-1
ASRDRAPKVYEQY	TRBJ2-7	13	TRBV27
ASSQESSGNSTEAF	TRBJ1-1	14	TRBV3-1
ASSEGVLAF	TRBJ1-1	9	TRBV2
AWDETGKNYGYT	TRBJ1-2	12	TRBV30
ASRTGTGVYTGELF	TRBJ2-2	14	TRBV12-3/TRBV12-4
ASSVDGGRMDEQF	TRBJ2-1	13	TRBV9
SARSTGALNSPLH	TRBJ1-6	13	TRBV20-1
ASSPTGVATEAF	TRBJ1-1	12	TRBV6-1
ASTRDYPYEQY	TRBJ2-7	11	TRBV6-1
ASYPRWTGGPLDYGYT	TRBJ1-2	16	TRBV19
ASSSDRAYEQY	TRBJ2-7	11	TRBV12-3/TRBV12-4
ASSFAGATDTQY	TRBJ2-3	12	TRBV7-9
SAIVAGDTYT	TRBJ1-2	10	TRBV20-1
ATRDRVNEKLF	TRBJ1-4	11	TRBV15
ASSFPLAGAANNEQF	TRBJ2-1	15	TRBV28
ASSELVAGPETQY	TRBJ2-5	13	TRBV25-1
ASSLRQAGNTIY	TRBJ1-3	12	TRBV12-3/TRBV12-4
ASTETSGGADTQY	TRBJ2-3	13	TRBV2
ASSTHSPRSYEQY	TRBJ2-7	13	TRBV11-2
SANDRAGGGGYNEQF	TRBJ2-1	15	TRBV20-1
ASSPPMGTGQYDEQF	TRBJ2-1	15	TRBV7-9
ASSRVTGMSDTQY	TRBJ2-3	13	TRBV18
ASSLGVGQGYEQY	TRBJ2-7	13	TRBV13
ASSLAGGRETQY	TRBJ2-5	12	TRBV12-3/TRBV12-4
SAARLAANYNEQF	TRBJ2-1	13	TRBV20-1
ASSLGASGRAEDEQF	TRBJ2-1	15	TRBV7-9
ASSPPTGFSSYGYT	TRBJ1-2	14	TRBV18
ASSSTTGANTEAF	TRBJ1-1	13	TRBV7-2
ASSYSRDRYNEQF	TRBJ2-1	13	TRBV6-5
ASSEGGDIKPQH	TRBJ1-5	12	TRBV6-1
STVDRGHREQY	TRBJ2-7	11	TRBV29-1
ASSLGSTSSNQPQH	TRBJ1-5	14	TRBV12-3/TRBV12-4
ASSSAAGGQGEQF	TRBJ2-1	13	TRBV5-4
ASSLSGGEALYGYT	TRBJ1-2	14	TRBV28
SVGLPNRNTIY	TRBJ1-3	11	TRBV29-1
ASSEGDSVLEQY	TRBJ2-7	12	TRBV6-1
ASSAPIGPSSYNEQF	TRBJ2-1	15	TRBV9
ASSKEAAPGNEQY	TRBJ2-7	13	TRBV5-1
ASIGLNTEAF	TRBJ1-1	10	TRBV2
ASTLQPATGSYGYT	TRBJ1-2	14	TRBV7-2
ASSILAGGTSYEQY	TRBJ2-7	14	TRBV12-3/TRBV12-4